These T cell receptor beta chains were read from a single sample in a study of T cell changes during pregnancy in multiple sclerosis. Clones were read by immunoSEQ multiplex PCR, and TCRdb kept only the in-frame ones, dropping some. The sample yields about 60,000 clones, around 92% seen once. Sequencing used CD4+ T cells from peripheral blood mononuclear cells, obtained in the second trimester of pregnancy. All receptors come from a female donor with multiple sclerosis, enrolled in a pregnancy study. Both conserved end residues are trimmed from each CDR3.

>TRBV5-8
ASGREKLF
>TRBV28
ASSRAQAKLF
>TRBV30
AWTKRGSSYEQY
>TRBV13
ASSSQGGEPQH
>TRBV19
ASSPQGAAGELF
>TRBV9
ASSGGTSGRNEQF
>TRBV5-6
ASSLDVAFYEQY
>TRBV2
ASRTDSYEQY
>TRBV5-1
ASSSTGDYGYT
>TRBV5-8
ASSLGLQGTGELF
>TRBV4-1
ASSQDSQTFGELF
>TRBV7-2
ASSLAGVGSNEQF
>TRBV5-5
ASSFILPTYEQY
>TRBV7-2
ASSETPGGEQY
>TRBV7-3
ASSSDRGWADTQY
>TRBV5-4
ASSPRTRRRLF
>TRBV4-2
ASSQVGRGLDTIY
>TRBV5-1
ASSLGQGIYGYT
>TRBV18
ASSPLPGQETQY
>TRBV6-5
ASKRQGRTGELF
>TRBV5-8
ASSPIRGRGGDTEAF
>TRBV19
ASNGGEWGQPQH
>TRBV7-6
ASSLGGMNTEAF
>TRBV5-8
ASSLARSYGYT
>TRBV19
ASSILSGNNQPQH
>TRBV28
ASSFQDFRDNLYEQY
>TRBV6-1
ASGTSGGPSDTQY
>TRBV19
ASTRRGSNGYNEQF
>TRBV5-1
ASSLARTRTYNEQF
>TRBV5-1
ASSYQTGYNSPLH
>TRBV7-2
ASSLWTGEVAYNSPLH
>TRBV5-1
ASRANTEAF
>TRBV28
ASSLILGQGAYEQY
>TRBV9
ASSGRGSVNTEAF
>TRBV5-1
ASSLGLAGGPTDTQY